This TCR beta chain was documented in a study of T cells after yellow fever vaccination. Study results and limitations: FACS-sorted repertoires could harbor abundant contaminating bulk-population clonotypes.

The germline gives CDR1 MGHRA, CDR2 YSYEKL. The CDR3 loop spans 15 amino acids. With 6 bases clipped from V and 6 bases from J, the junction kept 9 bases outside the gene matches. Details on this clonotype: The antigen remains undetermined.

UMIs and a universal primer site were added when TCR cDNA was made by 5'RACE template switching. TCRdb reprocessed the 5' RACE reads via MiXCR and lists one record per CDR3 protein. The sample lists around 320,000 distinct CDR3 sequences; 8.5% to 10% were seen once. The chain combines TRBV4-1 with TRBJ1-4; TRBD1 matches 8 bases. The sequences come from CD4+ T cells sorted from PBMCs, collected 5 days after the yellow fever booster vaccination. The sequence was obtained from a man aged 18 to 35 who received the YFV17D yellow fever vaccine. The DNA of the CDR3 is TGCGCCAGCAGTCTAGCTGGACAGGGACATGAAAAACTGTTTTTT. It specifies CASSLAGQGHEKLFF.